Listed below are T cell receptor beta chains from one sample, sequenced in a study of blood T cell repertoires in COVID-19. Repertoires were generated with immunoSEQ multiplex PCR, while TCRdb's copy carries only in-frame clones and drops some. The sample consists of 100,000 or so clones, around nine tenths of them appearing once. The specimen sequenced was peripheral blood. These TCRs come from a woman in her 50s in a cohort sampled during active COVID-19. Both conserved end residues are part of each CDR3. The D gene is left open where the match is weak. Only part of the rows carry a size: once, few, many, or a class if the clone is expanded.

j_call,clone_size,d_call,v_call,cdr3_nt,cdr3_aa
TRBJ1-3,once,.,TRBV6-5,TGTGCCAGCAGCCCGGTGGGGGAGGCCGGAAACACCATATATTTT,CASSPVGEAGNTIYF
TRBJ2-1,.,TRBD2,TRBV5-4,TGTGCCAGCAGCCCCGGGACTAGCGGGTTAATTAAGGTCTTC,CASSPGTSGLIKVF
TRBJ2-7,medium-sized,.,TRBV2,TGTGCCAGCAGTGGTTCCGGGTACGAGCAGTACTTC,CASSGSGYEQYF
TRBJ2-1,.,TRBD2,TRBV27,TGTGCCAGCAGACTATCTAGGACTAGCGGGGTAGCATGGGGGTACAATGAGCAGTTCTTC,CASRLSRTSGVAWGYNEQFF
TRBJ2-7,.,TRBD2,TRBV5-8,TGTGCCAGCAGCTTCGAACGACTAGCGGGGGGATCCTACGAGCAGTACTTC,CASSFERLAGGSYEQYF
TRBJ2-7,.,.,TRBV30,TGTGCCTGGAACCTAGATGACTACGAGCAGTACTTC,CAWNLDDYEQYF
TRBJ2-3,.,TRBD2,TRBV7-9,TGTGCCAGCAGCCTGACTAGCGGGAGCAGCACAGATACGCAGTATTTT,CASSLTSGSSTDTQYF
TRBJ1-2,.,.,TRBV28,TGTGCCAGCAGAGCAACGTATGGCTACACCTTC,CASRATYGYTF
TRBJ2-7,.,.,TRBV19,TGTGCCAGTAGTATAAGTGGAGGGGTCGGGGACGAGCAGTACTTC,CASSISGGVGDEQYF
TRBJ2-2,.,.,TRBV21-1,TGTGCCAGCACGGCCCCCGGAGCGACTAGCGGGTGGGGAAACGGGGAGCTGTTTTTT,CASTAPGATSGWGNGELFF
TRBJ1-1,.,.,TRBV12-3/TRBV12-4,TGTGCCAGCAGATTACAGGTAACCACTGAAGCTTTCTTT,CASRLQVTTEAFF
TRBJ1-5,.,.,TRBV12-5,TGTGCTAGTGGTCTTGAGGGGGACCAGCCCCAGCATTTT,CASGLEGDQPQHF
TRBJ2-5,.,TRBD2,TRBV9,TGTGCCAGCAGCGTCTACAGCGGGGGAGAGACCCAGTACTTC,CASSVYSGGETQYF
TRBJ1-2,.,TRBD1,TRBV18,TGTGCCAGCTCCCCCCAGGGGGTGGCGGATAACTATGGCTACACCTTC,CASSPQGVADNYGYTF
TRBJ1-1,.,.,TRBV27,TGTGCCAGCAGTTTTGGCAGGGTGAACACTGAAGCTTTCTTT,CASSFGRVNTEAFF
TRBJ2-7,.,TRBD1,TRBV4-1,TGCGCCAGCAGCCTTCCCGGGACAGCGCCCCACGAGCAGTACTTC,CASSLPGTAPHEQYF
TRBJ2-1,.,TRBD1,TRBV19,TGTGCCAGTAAGGGACAGGGAGTCAATGAGCAGTTCTTC,CASKGQGVNEQFF
TRBJ2-7,.,TRBD2,TRBV13,TGTGCCAGCAGCATTCTCCGCCCTACATGGACTAGCGGGATAGTTCCCTCCTACGAGCAGTACTTC,CASSILRPTWTSGIVPSYEQYF
TRBJ1-5,once,.,TRBV28,TGTGCCAGCAGTTTCCTCCCGGACAGCTACGATCAGCCCCAGCATTTT,CASSFLPDSYDQPQHF
TRBJ2-7,.,TRBD2,TRBV6-6,TGTGCCAGCCTAGCGGGCTACGAGCAGTACTTC,CASLAGYEQYF
TRBJ2-1,.,TRBD2,TRBV5-4,TGTGCCAGCAGCCCTATAGGACTAGCGGGAGGGCCCGGTGAGCAGTTCTTC,CASSPIGLAGGPGEQFF
TRBJ2-5,.,.,TRBV10-3,TGTGCCATCAACCCGGGACTCCCCCTGCGGACCCAGTACTTC,CAINPGLPLRTQYF
TRBJ1-3,.,.,TRBV4-2,TGTGCCAGCAGCCAATATTTAGGGAGTGGAAACACCATATATTTT,CASSQYLGSGNTIYF
TRBJ2-5,.,TRBD1,TRBV28,TGTGCCAGCAGTCCCGGGGACAGGGGTCATGAGACCCAGTACTTC,CASSPGDRGHETQYF
TRBJ2-2,.,TRBD1,TRBV18,TGTGCCAGCTCACCGCCCGCAGGGGGCAGAGACACCGGGGAGCTGTTTTTT,CASSPPAGGRDTGELFF
TRBJ2-3,.,TRBD2,TRBV5-1,TGCGCCAGCAGCTCTCCCGGGACTAGCGTACCTCTACCCGATACGCAGTATTTT,CASSSPGTSVPLPDTQYF
TRBJ2-4,.,.,TRBV19,TGTGCCAGTAGTATAGCGGGGGTAGAAGTGGGCAAAAACATTCAGTACTTC,CASSIAGVEVGKNIQYF
TRBJ2-1,.,.,TRBV7-8,TGTGCCAGCAGCTTAGGCCGGCTAGCCAATGAGCAGTTCTTC,CASSLGRLANEQFF
TRBJ2-2,.,.,TRBV5-1,TGCGCCAGCAGCTTGGTGAGGGCGGAAACCGGGGAGCTGTTTTTT,CASSLVRAETGELFF
TRBJ1-1,many,TRBD1,TRBV13,TGTGCCAGCAGCCGGACAGGGAGAACTGAAGCTTTCTTT,CASSRTGRTEAFF
TRBJ2-7,.,.,TRBV7-9,TGTGCCAGCAGCTCCCAACAGGCAGGGTTGTTGAAAAAGTACTTC,CASSSQQAGLLKKYF
TRBJ2-1,.,.,TRBV18,TGTGCCAGCTCACCACCTCTAAAGGGGCGATACAATGAGCAGTTCTTC,CASSPPLKGRYNEQFF
TRBJ2-2,.,.,TRBV28,TGTGCCAGCAGTTTTTCGTCCAGGTTTATCGGGGAGCTGTTTTTT,CASSFSSRFIGELFF
TRBJ2-1,.,TRBD1,TRBV4-2,TGTGCCAGCAGCCAAGCGGGACAGGGGGCCGGGTCCTACAATGAGCAGTTCTTC,CASSQAGQGAGSYNEQFF
TRBJ2-7,once,TRBD2,TRBV12-3/TRBV12-4,TGTGCCAGCAGTTTGACTAGCGGGGAGGAGCAGTACTTC,CASSLTSGEEQYF
TRBJ2-7,once,.,TRBV18,TGTGCCAGCTCACCGGGTAGCGGCCGGGAGCAGTACTTC,CASSPGSGREQYF
TRBJ1-2,.,.,TRBV6-6,TGTGCCAGCAGTTACGCCGCCAGGGGTAACTATGGCTACACCTTC,CASSYAARGNYGYTF
TRBJ1-5,.,.,TRBV28,TGTGCCAGCAGGTCGCCGCTTGAGGGTATGATAAGCAATCAGCCCCAGCATTTT,CASRSPLEGMISNQPQHF
TRBJ2-7,.,.,TRBV6-5,TGTGCCAGCAGCCACTTATACCCACCCTACGAGCAGTACTTC,CASSHLYPPYEQYF
TRBJ2-3,.,TRBD1,TRBV15,TGTGCCACCAGCAGAGGGGGGCGCGTAGGACAGGGACGCACAGATACGCAGTATTTT,CATSRGGRVGQGRTDTQYF
TRBJ2-7,.,TRBD1,TRBV11-2,TGTGCCAGCAGCTTTCGGGTCAGGGGGAGCGAGCAGTACTTC,CASSFRVRGSEQYF
TRBJ2-1,.,.,TRBV10-3,TGTGCCATCCGCCCGCCGGCCTCCACTAACGCCACTTACAATGAGCAGTTCTTC,CAIRPPASTNATYNEQFF
TRBJ2-7,.,.,TRBV6-5,TGTGCCAGCAGCCAGGACATCTACGAGCAGTACTTC,CASSQDIYEQYF
TRBJ2-1,once,.,TRBV7-3,TGTGCCAGCAGCTTACTTCAGCGGAATGAGCAGTTCTTC,CASSLLQRNEQFF
TRBJ1-1,.,.,TRBV19,TGTGCCAGTAGTATTCGGGGAAACACTGAAGCTTTCTTT,CASSIRGNTEAFF
TRBJ2-7,.,.,TRBV5-1,TGCGCCAGCAGTAGCGGCTACGAGCAGTACTTC,CASSSGYEQYF
TRBJ2-2,.,.,TRBV19,TGTGCCAGTAGACCCCTGACATATACCACCGGGGAGCTGTTTTTT,CASRPLTYTTGELFF